This TCR beta chain stems from a study of blood T cell repertoires in COVID-19. Study context: Samples of COVID-19 (acute and convalescent) were obtained from the United States, Italy and Spain.

The CDR3 loop spans 13 amino acids. Per germline, CDR1 SGHRS and CDR2 YFSETQ. Trimming took off 1 base at V and 10 bases at J, with 12 bases between the two ends. The table came from immunoSEQ multiplex PCR; TCRdb's copy has only in-frame clones and leaves some out. Of some 110,000 clones listed, around 90% are singletons. The sequencing input was peripheral blood. The TCR sequence derives from a human donor in a cohort sampled during active COVID-19. This rearrangement joins TRBV5-1 to TRBJ2-1; D ambiguous. This CDR3 reads CASSLSASGEQFF. CDR3 sequence (DNA): TGCGCCAGCAGCTTGTCCGCTAGTGGGGAGCAGTTCTTC.